The 27 T cell receptor beta chains below were found in one sample sequenced in a study of CXCR3-negative and CXCR3-positive naive CD8 T cells. The authors made the TRB cDNA libraries by 5' RACE using UMI labels. Reanalyzing the 5' RACE reads, TCRdb keeps one entry per CDR3 protein, without DNA. The specimen's table records about 40,000 distinct CDR3 sequences. The sequenced sample was memory CD8+ T cells from blood. These receptors were taken from a human donor in good health. Some clones in this sample may be carry-over from other donors' samples.

V is TRBV9 and J is TRBJ2-3. Germline assignment: CDR1 SGDLS and CDR2 YYNGEE. CDR3 length equals 13 residues. Here the CDR3 reads CASSVVFPDTQYF.

The J gene is TRBJ2-1, the V gene TRBV5-6; the D call of TRBD2 rests on TCRdb alone, since no DNA is present to check it. Per germline, CDR1 SGHDT and CDR2 YYEEEE. The CDR3 extends over 16 amino acids. CDR3 amino acids: CASSLTSGGAYNEQFF.

This sequence joins TRBV7-6 and TRBJ2-7; TCRdb calls TRBD1, which cannot be checked without DNA. CDR1 and CDR2 (germline): SGHVS, FNYEAQ. The CDR3 totals 15 residues. CDR3 sequence reads: CASSLGGYSSYEQYF.

The chain carries TRBV7-9 and TRBJ2-6; TCRdb proposes TRBD1, but this gene call is untestable without DNA. Germline V lookup: CDR1 SEHNR, CDR2 FQNEAQ (reference sequence). CDR3 length: 17 residues. CDR3 residues: CASSWGTGVSGANVLTF. The full variable domain, in which reference TRBV7-9 and TRBJ2-6 provide the parts outside the CDR3, is DTGVSQNPRHKITKRGQNVTFRCDPISEHNRLYWYRQTLGQGPEFLTYFQNEAQLEKSRLLSDRFSAERPKGSFSTLEIQRTEQGDSAMYLCASSWGTGVSGANVLTFGAGSRLTVL.

The chain employs TRBV12-3 or TRBV12-4 and TRBJ2-1; no DNA is available, so the TRBD1 call from TCRdb remains unchecked. This CDR3 region has 20 residues. CDR3 residues: CASSLRVRGQRRSSYNEQFF.

The rearrangement links TRBV29-1 to TRBJ1-1. The CDR3 covers 12 residues. CDR1 and CDR2 (germline): SQVTM, ANQGSEA. This chain's CDR3 is CSVGGPYTEAFF.

This clonotype is classed as medium-sized by frequency. The genes are TRBV7-6 and TRBJ2-5; TCRdb calls TRBD1, which cannot be checked without DNA. Germline values: CDR1 SGHVS, CDR2 FNYEAQ. CDR3 length equals 16 residues. CDR3 in amino acids: CASSRQGVQGEETQYF.

This chain's CDR3 is CASSFQISGGITDTQYF. The chain uses TRBV7-9 and TRBJ2-3; the D call of TRBD2 rests on TCRdb alone, since no DNA is present to check it. The CDR3 sequence is 17 residues long. Germline CDR1 is SEHNR and CDR2 is FQNEAQ (reference sequence).

The gene calls are TRBV7-2 and TRBJ2-1. CDR1 SGHTA and CDR2 FQGNSA come from the germline V gene. This CDR3 is 15 amino acids long. CDR3 residues: CASSLAGSAYNEQFF. Together with reference TRBV7-2 and TRBJ2-1, the CDR3 gives the full variable domain: GAGVSQSPSNKVTEKGKDVELRCDPISGHTALYWYRQSLGQGLEFLIYFQGNSAPDKSGLPSDRFSAERTGGSVSTLTIQRTQQEDSAVYLCASSLAGSAYNEQFFGPGTRLTVL.

CDR3 sequence reads: CATSESQGWNLYF. The chain links TRBV24-1 to TRBJ2-3. Germline lookup yields CDR1 KGHDR and CDR2 SFDVKD. The CDR3 length is 13 residues.

V gene TRBV6-6 combines with J gene TRBJ2-7. The CDR3 totals 13 residues. Germline assignment: CDR1 MNHNY and CDR2 SVGAGI (reference sequence). CDR3 protein: CASSYSGPYEQYF.

The chain recombines TRBV29-1 with TRBJ2-3; the D call from TCRdb, TRBD2, cannot be confirmed without DNA. CDR1 is SQVTM and CDR2 is ANQGSEA in the germline V gene. The CDR3 extends over 15 amino acids. The CDR3 reads CSVEVRATSTDTQYF.

The V and J genes are TRBV7-6 and TRBJ1-5; TCRdb's D call, TRBD1, is unchecked because there is no DNA. The CDR3 consists of 16 residues. Germline V lookup: CDR1 SGHVS, CDR2 FNYEAQ. CDR3 amino acids: CASSLYSGGGNQPQHF.

V gene TRBV29-1 combines with J gene TRBJ2-4; TCRdb gives TRBD2 as the D gene, but with no DNA this cannot be confirmed. This CDR3 spans 15 amino acids. The germline V gene encodes CDR1 SQVTM and CDR2 ANQGSEA. The CDR3 is CSVEDRERMKNIQYF.

The V and J genes are TRBV3-1 and TRBJ2-1; TCRdb's D call of TRBD1 is untestable without DNA. The CDR3 runs 14 residues. Germline CDR1 reads LGHDT; CDR2 reads YNNKEL (reference sequence). The CDR3: CASSQIPVVDEQFF.

The chain employs TRBV6-5 and TRBJ2-1. CDR3 length: 15 amino acids. Germline V gives CDR1 MNHEY, CDR2 SVGAGI. Here the CDR3 reads CASSTSGSSYNEQFF.

The chain joins TRBV7-6 to TRBJ2-7; TCRdb designates TRBD1, a call that cannot be tested without DNA. Germline V lookup: CDR1 SGHVS, CDR2 FNYEAQ. The CDR3 is made up of 15 amino acids. The chain's CDR3 is CASSLEYGTDYEQYF.

This chain joins TRBV14 and TRBJ2-7. Per the germline V gene, CDR1 is SGHDN and CDR2 is FVKESK. The CDR3 contains 14 residues. CDR3 protein: CASSQFSGVYEQYF.

This chain links TRBV6-2 or TRBV6-3 with TRBJ2-7. Germline V CDR1 and CDR2: MNHEY, SVGEGT. This CDR3 has 13 residues. The CDR3 here is CASSYRLSYEQYF.

The V and J genes are TRBV25-1 and TRBJ2-2; TCRdb indicates TRBD1, and absent DNA this call remains unverified. Per germline, CDR1 MGHDK and CDR2 SYGVNS. This CDR3 has 14 residues. CDR3 region: CASSEYRDTGELFF.

The chain employs TRBV29-1 and TRBJ1-3. The length of the CDR3 is 14 residues. CDR1 and CDR2 from the germline V gene are SQVTM and ANQGSEA. This CDR3 reads CSVEVLHTSNTIYF.

The J gene is TRBJ2-1, the V gene TRBV5-5; the D call of TRBD2 rests on TCRdb alone, since no DNA is present to check it. The CDR3 contains 18 residues. Germline CDR1 is SGHKS and CDR2 is YYEKEE (reference sequence). CDR3 sequence: CASSFEASGGRRYNEQFF. Full variable domain (outside the CDR3, taken from reference TRBV5-5 and TRBJ2-1): DAGVTQSPTHLIKTRGQQVTLRCSPISGHKSVSWYQQVLGQGPQFIFQYYEKEERGRGNFPDRFSARQFPNYSSELNVNALLLGDSALYLCASSFEASGGRRYNEQFFGPGTRLTVL.

The CDR3: CASRWGNEQFF. The chain couples TRBV6-2 or TRBV6-3 to TRBJ2-1; the TCRdb call, TRBD1, lacks DNA for checking. Germline CDR1 reads MNHEY; CDR2 reads SVGEGT. The CDR3 contains 11 residues.

The CDR3 is CTSSSSLAGGHRQYF. The chain couples TRBV5-1 to TRBJ2-3; lacking DNA, the TRBD2 call made by TCRdb goes unchecked. Per germline, CDR1 SGHRS and CDR2 YFSETQ. The CDR3 consists of 15 residues.

The chain combines TRBV28 with TRBJ2-7. The CDR3 contains 15 residues. Germline CDR1 reads MDHEN; CDR2 reads SYDVKM. The CDR3 here is CASSLKGISSYEQYF.

The rearrangement joins TRBV5-1 to TRBJ2-7; TCRdb proposes TRBD2, but this gene call is untestable without DNA. CDR3 length: 15 amino acids. CDR1 and CDR2 (germline): SGHRS, YFSETQ. CDR3: CASSLEGLAGREQYF.

This rearrangement joins TRBV14 to TRBJ2-7; TCRdb's D gene call, TRBD1, goes unchecked for lack of DNA. CDR3 length equals 17 residues. The germline CDR1 and CDR2 sequences are SGHDN and FVKESK. The chain's CDR3 is CASSQGVLLHSTYEQYF.